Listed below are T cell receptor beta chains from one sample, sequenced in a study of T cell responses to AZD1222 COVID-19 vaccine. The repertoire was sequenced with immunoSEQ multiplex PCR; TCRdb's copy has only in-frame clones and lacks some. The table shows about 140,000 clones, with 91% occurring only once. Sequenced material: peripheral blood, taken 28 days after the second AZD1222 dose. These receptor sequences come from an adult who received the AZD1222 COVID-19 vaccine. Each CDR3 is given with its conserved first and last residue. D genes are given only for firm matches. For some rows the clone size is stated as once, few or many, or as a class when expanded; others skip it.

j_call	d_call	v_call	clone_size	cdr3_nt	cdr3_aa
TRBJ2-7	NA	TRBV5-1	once	TGCGCCAGCAGCTTGGTTGACACCGGGCGGAGCTACGAGCAGTACTTC	CASSLVDTGRSYEQYF
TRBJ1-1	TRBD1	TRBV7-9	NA	TGTGCCAGCAGCTTAATGGGCACAGGGGGCCGAGCTGAAGCTTTCTTT	CASSLMGTGGRAEAFF
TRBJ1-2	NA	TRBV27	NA	TGTGCCAGCAGCCAGGGGTTCCGGGACTATGGCTACACCTTC	CASSQGFRDYGYTF
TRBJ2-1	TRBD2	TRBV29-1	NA	TGCAGCGTTGAAGGGGCGGGGGAAAACAATGAGCAGTTCTTC	CSVEGAGENNEQFF
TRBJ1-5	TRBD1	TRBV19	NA	TGTGCCAGTACTGACAGTCAGGGGGGAGTTTATCAGCCCCAGCATTTT	CASTDSQGGVYQPQHF
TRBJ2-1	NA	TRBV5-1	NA	TGCGCCAGCAGCCTAGGGGTGCCCTACAATGAGCAGTTCTTC	CASSLGVPYNEQFF
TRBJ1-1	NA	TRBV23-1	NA	TGCGCCAGCAGTCAGCCAGGGAAGGGGAACACTGAAGCTTTCTTT	CASSQPGKGNTEAFF
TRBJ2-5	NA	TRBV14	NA	TGTGCCAGCAGCCCCGGACAGCTCAGGACCCAGTACTTC	CASSPGQLRTQYF
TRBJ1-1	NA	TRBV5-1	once	TGCGCCAGCAGCTTTCGGGTAGGACCGAACACTGAAGCTTTCTTT	CASSFRVGPNTEAFF
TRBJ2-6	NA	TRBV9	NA	TGTGCCAGCAGCGGCAGGGTATCGCCCGGGGCCAACGTCCTGACTTTC	CASSGRVSPGANVLTF
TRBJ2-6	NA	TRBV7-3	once	TGTGCGGTTAACAATTCCTCTGGGGCCAACGTCCTGACTTTC	CAVNNSSGANVLTF
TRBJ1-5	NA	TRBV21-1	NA	TGTGCCAGCAGCAAAAGCCACCGGGACAGGGGGCGAAATGACAATCAGCCCCAGCATTTT	CASSKSHRDRGRNDNQPQHF
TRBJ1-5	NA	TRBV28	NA	TGTGCCAGCAGGCCCGACACCTATCAGCCCCAGCATTTT	CASRPDTYQPQHF
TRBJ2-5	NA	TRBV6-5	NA	TGTGCCAGCAGTTACGGCAGCAAAGAGACCCAGTACTTC	CASSYGSKETQYF
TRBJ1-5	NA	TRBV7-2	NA	TGTGCCAGCAGCTTGCCAGGGCTTCAGCCCCAGCATTTT	CASSLPGLQPQHF
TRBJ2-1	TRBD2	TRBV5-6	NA	TGTGCCAGCAGCCCGCGGGGGGGTGGCGGGAATGAGCAGTTCTTC	CASSPRGGGGNEQFF
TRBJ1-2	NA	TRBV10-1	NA	TGCGCCAGCACGTCGGGTGGCGACTATGGCTACACCTTC	CASTSGGDYGYTF
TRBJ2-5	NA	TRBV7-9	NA	TGTGCCAGCAGCTCCCTCGGGGAGACCCAGTACTTC	CASSSLGETQYF
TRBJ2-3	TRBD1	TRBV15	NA	TGTGCCACCCGGACAGGGCTTAGCACAGATACGCAGTATTTT	CATRTGLSTDTQYF
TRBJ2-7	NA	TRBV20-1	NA	TGCAGTGTTCGCTCCTACGAGCAGTACTTC	CSVRSYEQYF
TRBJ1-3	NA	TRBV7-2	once	TGTGCCAGCGGAGCGACCCAGCTCGGGAACACCATATATTTT	CASGATQLGNTIYF
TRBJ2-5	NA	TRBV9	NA	TGTGCCAGCAGCGTAGGAGGAGGGCAAGAGACCCAGTACTTC	CASSVGGGQETQYF
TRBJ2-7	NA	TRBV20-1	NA	TGCAGTGCTAGTTTGGGGCCTCTCTACGAGCAGTACTTC	CSASLGPLYEQYF
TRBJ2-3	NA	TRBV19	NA	TGTGCCAGTAGTATGCTGGCGGGGAGCACAGATACGCAGTATTTT	CASSMLAGSTDTQYF
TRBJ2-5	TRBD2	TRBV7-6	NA	TGTGCCAGCAGCTTATGGGAGGGAGAGGGCGCAGAGACCCAGTACTTC	CASSLWEGEGAETQYF
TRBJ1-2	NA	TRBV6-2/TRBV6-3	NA	TGTGCCAGCAGCCTCGGGGCTAACTATGGCTACACCTTC	CASSLGANYGYTF
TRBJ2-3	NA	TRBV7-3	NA	TGTGCCAGCAGCCCGGACAGCTGGTGGTCGGGCACAGATACGCAGTATTTT	CASSPDSWWSGTDTQYF
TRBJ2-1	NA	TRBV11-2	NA	TGTGCCAGCAGCCGCGAGCCTGGTTCCTACAATGAGCAGTTCTTC	CASSREPGSYNEQFF
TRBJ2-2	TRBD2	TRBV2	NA	TGTGCCAGCAGTCGACTAGCAGAAACCGGGGAGCTGTTTTTT	CASSRLAETGELFF
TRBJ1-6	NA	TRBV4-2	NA	TGTGCCAGCAGCCAAGCAAACGGTGGCCGTTCACCCCTCCACTTT	CASSQANGGRSPLHF
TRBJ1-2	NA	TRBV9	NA	TGTGCCAGCAGCGTCGGTTGGGTGGAAGGCTACACCTTC	CASSVGWVEGYTF
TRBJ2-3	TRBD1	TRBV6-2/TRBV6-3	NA	TGTGCCAGCAGTTACCGTCCTACAGGGGCGATCAGCGATACGCAGTATTTT	CASSYRPTGAISDTQYF
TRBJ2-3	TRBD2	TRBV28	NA	TGTGCCAGCACCGGAGCGGGAAGCACAGATACGCAGTATTTT	CASTGAGSTDTQYF
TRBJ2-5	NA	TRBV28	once	TGTGCCAGCAAGGGGGGGTGGGAGACCCAGTACTTC	CASKGGWETQYF
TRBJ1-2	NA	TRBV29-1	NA	TGCAGCGTTGAAACAGGACGTGGCTATGGCTACACCTTC	CSVETGRGYGYTF
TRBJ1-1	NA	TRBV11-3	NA	TGTGCCAGCAGCTTAGCGGCAGGGGAGGGCACTGAAGCTTTCTTT	CASSLAAGEGTEAFF
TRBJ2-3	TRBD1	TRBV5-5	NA	TGTGCCAGCAGCTCAGGACAGGGGGCAGGAAATACGCAGTATTTT	CASSSGQGAGNTQYF
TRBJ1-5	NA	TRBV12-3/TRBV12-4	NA	TGTGCCAGCAGTAGGACCGCCAATCAGCCCCAGCATTTT	CASSRTANQPQHF
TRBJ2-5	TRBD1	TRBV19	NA	TGTGCCCCCCCCGGGACAGGGGTAGGGGAGACCCAGTACTTC	CAPPGTGVGETQYF
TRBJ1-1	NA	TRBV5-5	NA	TGTGCCAGCAGCTTGGGGTTCGTTGAAGCTTTCTTT	CASSLGFVEAFF